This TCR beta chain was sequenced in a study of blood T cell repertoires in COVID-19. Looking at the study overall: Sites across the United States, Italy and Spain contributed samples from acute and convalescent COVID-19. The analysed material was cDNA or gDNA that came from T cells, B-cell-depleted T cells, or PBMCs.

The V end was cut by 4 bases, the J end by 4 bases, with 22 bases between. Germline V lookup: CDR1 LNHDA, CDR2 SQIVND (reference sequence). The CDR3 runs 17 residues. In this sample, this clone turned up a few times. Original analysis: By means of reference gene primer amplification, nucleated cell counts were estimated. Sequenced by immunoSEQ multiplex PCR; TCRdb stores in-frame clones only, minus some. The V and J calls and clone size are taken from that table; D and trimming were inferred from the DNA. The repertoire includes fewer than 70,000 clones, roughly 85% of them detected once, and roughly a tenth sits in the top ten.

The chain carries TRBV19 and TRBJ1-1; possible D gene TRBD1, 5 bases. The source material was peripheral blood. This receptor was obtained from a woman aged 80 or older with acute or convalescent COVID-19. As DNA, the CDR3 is TGTGCCAGTAGTAGAGGGACTCCGGATGTTGGAGGCACTGAAGCTTTCTTT. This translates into CASSRGTPDVGGTEAFF.